Listed here are 8 T cell receptor beta chains from one sample, sequenced in a study of Graves' ophthalmopathy and Graves' hyperthyroidism. RNA transcripts yielded amplified TCR beta CDR3 regions. The workflow started with a first-round RT-PCR run with HTBI primers and then moved on to a second-round multiplex PCR. TCRdb called the multiplex PCR reads again in MiXCR, with one record for every CDR3 protein. The table lists 450,000 or so distinct CDR3 sequences, about 15% of them singletons, with 8% to 10% in the top ten. The sequencing sample was made of blood. The receptors come from a woman in her 30s with Graves' ophthalmopathy.

The chain has TRBV7-3 and TRBJ1-2; 8 bases are shared with TRBD1. Germline V gene lookup returns CDR1 SGHTA and CDR2 FQGTGA. The CDR3 runs 14 residues. V lost 5 bases to trimming and J lost 8 bases; unmatched junction nucleotides: 10. The CDR3, as DNA: TGTGCCAGCAGCGCCTTTCAGGGGGCCTTCGGCTACACCTTC. Amino acid sequence: CASSAFQGAFGYTF.

This clonotype showed up just once. At one end, the junction sequence differs from germline, possibly due to a read error. The chain employs TRBV6-1 and TRBJ1-2; unclear D gene. CDR3 size: 13 residues. The V gene's germline CDR1 is MNHNS and CDR2 SASEGT. The CDR3 nucleotides read TGTGCCAGCAGTGAGATCGAATCCTATGGTTACACCTTC. Protein: CASSEIESYGYTF.

Notes on this clonotype: The conserved final phenylalanine or tryptophan is absent from the CDR3, which likely points to a read error. The CDR3 DNA sequence: TGCAGTGCTAGATACACCCCAGGGAACACTGAAGCTTTCCTT. As protein: CSARYTPGNTEAFL. The chain has TRBV20-1 and TRBJ1-1; D unresolved. This CDR3 contains 14 residues. Trimming cost V 2 bases and J 1 base, with 11 bases left between them. Germline CDR1 DFQATT, CDR2 SNEGSKA (reference sequence).

This clonotype was observed at least ten times. This rearrangement joins TRBV11-2 to TRBJ2-7; 10 positions match TRBD2. Germline trimming cut 5 bases from V and 3 bases from J; bases unmatched to any gene: 7. The V gene's germline CDR1 is SGHAT and CDR2 FQNNGV. This CDR3 region has 15 residues. The CDR3 sequence: CASSRGLAGDYEQYF. The CDR3 bases are TGTGCCAGCAGCCGAGGGCTAGCGGGGGACTACGAGCAGTACTTC.

The sample holds a few counts of this clonotype. The J gene is TRBJ2-2, the V gene TRBV29-1, with a tentative D call TRBD1 (6 bases). V was pared by 5 bases and J by 4 bases, with 14 bases between. CDR1 SQVTM and CDR2 ANQGSEA come from the germline V gene. The length of the CDR3 is 14 residues. CDR3 coding DNA: TGCAGCGTTATGTTAAGGGGGATCACCGGGGAGCTGTTTTTT. Translating it yields CSVMLRGITGELFF.

The table lists this clonotype with a count of one. This chain uses TRBV28 with TRBJ1-6, with D maybe TRBD1 (5 bases). There are 14 residues in the CDR3. The germline V gene encodes CDR1 MDHEN and CDR2 SYDVKM. Trimming removed 4 bases from V and 9 bases from J, with 13 bases in between. DNA for the CDR3: TGTGCCAGCAGTTGGGCCCCCGGGGCTTCACCCCTCCACTTT. Amino acid sequence: CASSWAPGASPLHF.

This clonotype has a count of ten or more. The J gene is TRBJ2-2, the V gene TRBV2, with 10 bases matching TRBD2. The CDR3 consists of 16 residues. Germline loops: CDR1 SNHLY, CDR2 FYNNEI. Germline trimming cut 5 bases from V and 4 bases from J; bases unmatched to any gene: 7. The CDR3 sequence is CASSTTSGTPTGELFF. CDR3 nucleotides: TGTGCCAGCAGTACTACTAGCGGGACGCCCACCGGGGAGCTGTTTTTT.

In regard to this clonotype: A read error may explain this, as a much larger clone is one base away. The chain has TRBV6-1 and TRBJ1-1; 7 bases line up with TRBD1. The germline V gene has CDR1 MNHNS and CDR2 SASEGT. The CDR3 covers 15 residues. CDR3: CASSKGRGHGTESFF. CDR3 DNA sequence: TGTGCCAGCAGTAAGGGTAGGGGGCACGGCACTGAATCTTTCTTT.